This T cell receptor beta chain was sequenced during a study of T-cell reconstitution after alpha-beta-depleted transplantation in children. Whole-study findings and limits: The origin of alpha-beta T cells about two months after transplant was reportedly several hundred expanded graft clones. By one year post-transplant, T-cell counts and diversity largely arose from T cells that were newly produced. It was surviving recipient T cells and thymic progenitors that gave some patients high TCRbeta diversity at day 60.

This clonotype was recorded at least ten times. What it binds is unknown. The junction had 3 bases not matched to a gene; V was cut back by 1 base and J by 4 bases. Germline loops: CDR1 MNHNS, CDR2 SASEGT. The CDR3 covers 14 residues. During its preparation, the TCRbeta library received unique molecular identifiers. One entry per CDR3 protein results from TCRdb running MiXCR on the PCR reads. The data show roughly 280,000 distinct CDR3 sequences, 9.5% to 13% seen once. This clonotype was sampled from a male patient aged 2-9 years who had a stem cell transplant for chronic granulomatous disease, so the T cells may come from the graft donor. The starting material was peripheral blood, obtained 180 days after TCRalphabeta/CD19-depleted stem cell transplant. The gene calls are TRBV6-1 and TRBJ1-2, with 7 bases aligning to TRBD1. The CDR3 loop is CASSEGRTGYGYTF. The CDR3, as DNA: TGTGCCAGCAGTGAAGGGAGGACAGGCTATGGCTACACCTTC.